This TCR beta chain comes out of a study of spatial heterogeneity in lung cancer. From the 5' RACE reads, TCRdb called clonotypes with MiXCR, one entry per CDR3 protein. Of around 70,000 distinct CDR3 sequences in the sample, roughly 9% were seen once. The time point here: blood at routine non-recurrence follow-up after resection. This clonotype was counted at least ten times. The germline gives CDR1 SGDLS, CDR2 YYNGEE. CDR3 size: 17 residues. V lost 3 bases and J lost 2; bases outside the gene matches: 13. This sequence originates from a female donor with early-stage non-small cell lung cancer. This rearrangement joins TRBV9 to TRBJ1-2, with 7 positions matching TRBD1. The input for sequencing was PBMCs, taken at follow-up. CDR3 bases: TGTGCCAGCAGCGCTCGGACAGGTTGGGAATCCAACTATGGCTACACCTTC. It specifies CASSARTGWESNYGYTF.